The sequence of this T cell receptor beta chain was determined in a study of identical twins. This clonotype has a count of ten or more. Carrying unique molecular identifiers, the cDNA also gained a universal primer site through template switching. TCRdb reanalysed the 5' RACE reads using MiXCR and keeps one entry per CDR3 protein. The sample lists 200,000 to 250,000 distinct CDR3 sequences, 6.5% to 8% occurring once. Another study also made use of these data, one on T cells expressing NK-cell markers. That report adds: There remained a lack of clarity about HCMV specificity of expanded NKG2C+ T cell clones.

Sequencing was performed on CD8+ T cells sorted from blood. The receptor's source is a woman aged 18-29 years in good health.

The CDR3 protein is CASSLDNPYEQYF. CDR3 DNA sequence: TGTGCCAGCAGCCTGGACAACCCCTACGAGCAGTACTTC. This chain connects TRBV5-6 to TRBJ2-7; the D gene is possibly TRBD1 (5 bases). V lost 4 bases and J 2 bases, leaving 10 bases between the germline ends. CDR1 and CDR2 (germline): SGHDT, YYEEEE. This CDR3 has 13 residues. Variable domain in full (rest from reference TRBV5-6 and TRBJ2-7): DAGVTQSPTHLIKTRGQQVTLRCSPKSGHDTVSWYQQALGQGPQFIFQYYEEEERQRGNFPDRFSGHQFPNYSSELNVNALLLGDSALYLCASSLDNPYEQYFGPGTRLTVT.